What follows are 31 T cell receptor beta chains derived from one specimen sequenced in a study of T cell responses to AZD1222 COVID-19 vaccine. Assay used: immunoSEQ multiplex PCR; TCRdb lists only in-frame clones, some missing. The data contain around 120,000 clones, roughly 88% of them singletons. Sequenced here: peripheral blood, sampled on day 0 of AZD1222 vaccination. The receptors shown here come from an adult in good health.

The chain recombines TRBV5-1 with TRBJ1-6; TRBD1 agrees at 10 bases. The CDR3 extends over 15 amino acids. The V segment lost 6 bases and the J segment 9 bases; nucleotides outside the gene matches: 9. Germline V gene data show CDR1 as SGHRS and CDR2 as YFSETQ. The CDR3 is CASTETGTGVSPLHF. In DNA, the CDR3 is TGCGCCAGCACGGAAACCGGGACAGGGGTTTCACCCCTCCACTTT.

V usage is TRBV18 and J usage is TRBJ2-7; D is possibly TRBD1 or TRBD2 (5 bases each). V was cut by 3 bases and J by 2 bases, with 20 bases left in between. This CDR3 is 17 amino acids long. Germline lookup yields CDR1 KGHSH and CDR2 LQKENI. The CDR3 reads CASSPRRGPLTAYEQYF. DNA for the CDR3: TGTGCCAGCTCACCGCGAAGGGGACCTCTAACCGCCTACGAGCAGTACTTC.

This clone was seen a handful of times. Written as DNA, the CDR3 is TGTGCCAGCAGTTTGCGGTTCCCTAATGAAAAACTGTTTTTT. This sequence encodes CASSLRFPNEKLFF. The V call is TRBV6-5, the J call TRBJ1-4; D is uncertain. V lost 4 bases and J 3 bases, leaving 9 bases between the germline ends. CDR3 length: 14 residues. Germline lookup yields CDR1 MNHEY and CDR2 SVGAGI.

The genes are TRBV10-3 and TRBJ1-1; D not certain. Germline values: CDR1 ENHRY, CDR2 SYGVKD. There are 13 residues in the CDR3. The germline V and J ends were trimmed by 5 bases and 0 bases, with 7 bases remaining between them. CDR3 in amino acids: CAISTEMNTEAFF. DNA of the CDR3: TGTGCCATCAGTACGGAAATGAACACTGAAGCTTTCTTT.

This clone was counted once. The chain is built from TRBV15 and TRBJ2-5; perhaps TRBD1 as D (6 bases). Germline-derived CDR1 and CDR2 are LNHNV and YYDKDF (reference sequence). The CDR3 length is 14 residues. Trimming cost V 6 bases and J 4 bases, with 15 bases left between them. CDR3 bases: TGTGCCACCAGTACAGGGAAAGGGGGAGAGACCCAGTACTTC. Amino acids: CATSTGKGGETQYF.

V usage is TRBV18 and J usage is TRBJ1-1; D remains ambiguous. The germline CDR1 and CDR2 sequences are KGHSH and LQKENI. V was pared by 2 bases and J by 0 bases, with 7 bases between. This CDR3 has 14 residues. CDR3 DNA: TGTGCCAGCTCACCAGAATGGTTGAACACTGAAGCTTTCTTT. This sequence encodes CASSPEWLNTEAFF.

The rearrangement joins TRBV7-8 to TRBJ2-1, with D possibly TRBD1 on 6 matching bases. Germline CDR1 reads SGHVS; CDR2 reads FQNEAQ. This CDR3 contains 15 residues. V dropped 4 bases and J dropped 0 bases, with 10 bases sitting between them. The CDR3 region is CASSSGQSSYNEQFF. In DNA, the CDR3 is TGTGCCAGCAGCTCCGGACAGAGCTCCTACAATGAGCAGTTCTTC.

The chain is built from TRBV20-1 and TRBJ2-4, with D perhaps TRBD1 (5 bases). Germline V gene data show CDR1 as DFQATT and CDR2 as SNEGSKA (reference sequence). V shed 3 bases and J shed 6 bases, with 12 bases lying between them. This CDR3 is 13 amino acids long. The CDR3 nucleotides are TGCAGTGCTAGTAGGCCAGGGCTAAACATTCAGTACTTC. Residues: CSASRPGLNIQYF.

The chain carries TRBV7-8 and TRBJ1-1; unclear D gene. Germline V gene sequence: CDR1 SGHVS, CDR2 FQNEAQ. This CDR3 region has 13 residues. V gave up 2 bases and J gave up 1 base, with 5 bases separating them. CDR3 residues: CASSLTRNTEAFF. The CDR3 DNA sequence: TGTGCCAGCAGCTTAACCAGGAACACTGAAGCTTTCTTT.

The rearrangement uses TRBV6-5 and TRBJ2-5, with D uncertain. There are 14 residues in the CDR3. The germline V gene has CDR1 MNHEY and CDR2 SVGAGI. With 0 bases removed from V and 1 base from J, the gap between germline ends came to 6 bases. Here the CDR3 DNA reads TGTGCCAGCAGTTACTCCCAGTTCCAAGAGACCCAGTACTTC. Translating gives CASSYSQFQETQYF.

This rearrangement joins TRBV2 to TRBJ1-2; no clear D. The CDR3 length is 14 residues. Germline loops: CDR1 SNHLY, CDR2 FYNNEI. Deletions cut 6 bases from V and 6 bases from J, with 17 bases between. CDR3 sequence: CASSQDGFFNGYTF. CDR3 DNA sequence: TGTGCCAGCAGCCAGGACGGATTCTTTAATGGCTACACCTTC. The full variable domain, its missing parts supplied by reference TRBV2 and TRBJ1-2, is EPEVTQTPSHQVTQMGQEVILRCVPISNHLYFYWYRQILGQKVEFLVSFYNNEISEKSEIFDDQFSVERPDGSNFTLKIRSTKLEDSAMYFCASSQDGFFNGYTFGSGTRLTVV.

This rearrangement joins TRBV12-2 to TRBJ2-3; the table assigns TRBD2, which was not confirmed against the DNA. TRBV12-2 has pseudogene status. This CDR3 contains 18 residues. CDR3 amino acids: CASPLRLAGALSTDTQYF. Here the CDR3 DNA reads TGTGCAAGTCCGCTTCGGCTAGCGGGGGCTTTATCCACAGATACGCAGTATTTT.

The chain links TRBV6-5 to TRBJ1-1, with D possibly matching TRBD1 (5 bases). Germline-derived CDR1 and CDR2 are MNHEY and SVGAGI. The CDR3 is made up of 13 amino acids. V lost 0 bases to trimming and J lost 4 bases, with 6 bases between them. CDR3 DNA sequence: TGTGCCAGCAGTTACTCGAGGGGCACTGAAGCTTTCTTT. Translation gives CASSYSRGTEAFF.

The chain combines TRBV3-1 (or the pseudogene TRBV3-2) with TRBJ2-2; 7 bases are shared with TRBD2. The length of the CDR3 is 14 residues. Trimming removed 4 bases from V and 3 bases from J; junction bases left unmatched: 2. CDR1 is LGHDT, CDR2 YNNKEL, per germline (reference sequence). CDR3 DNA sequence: TGTGCCAGCAGCCGCGGGGGTTACACCGGGGAGCTGTTTTTT. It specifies CASSRGGYTGELFF.

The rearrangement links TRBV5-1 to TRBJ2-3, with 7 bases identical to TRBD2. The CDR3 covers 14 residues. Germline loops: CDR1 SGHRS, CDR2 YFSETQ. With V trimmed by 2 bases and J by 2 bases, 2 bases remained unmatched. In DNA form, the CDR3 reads TGCGCCAGCAGCTTAGGGACTAACACAGATACGCAGTATTTT. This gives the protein CASSLGTNTDTQYF. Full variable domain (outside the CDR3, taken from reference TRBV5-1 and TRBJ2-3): KAGVTQTPRYLIKTRGQQVTLSCSPISGHRSVSWYQQTPGQGLQFLFEYFSETQRNKGNFPGRFSGRQFSNSRSEMNVSTLELGDSALYLCASSLGTNTDTQYFGPGTRLTVL.

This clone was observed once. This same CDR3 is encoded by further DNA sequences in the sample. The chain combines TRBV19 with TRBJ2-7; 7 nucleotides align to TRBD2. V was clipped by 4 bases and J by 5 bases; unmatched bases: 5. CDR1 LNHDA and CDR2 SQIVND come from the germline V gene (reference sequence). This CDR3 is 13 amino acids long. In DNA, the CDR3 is TGTGCCAGTAGTACAGATCGGGGGGACGAGCAGTACTTC. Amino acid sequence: CASSTDRGDEQYF.

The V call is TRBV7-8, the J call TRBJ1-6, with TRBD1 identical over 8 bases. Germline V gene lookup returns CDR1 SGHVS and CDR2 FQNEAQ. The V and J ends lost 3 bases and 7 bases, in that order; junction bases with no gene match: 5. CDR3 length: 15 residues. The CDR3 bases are TGTGCCAGCAGCTTGCGGACAGGGCTAAATTCACCCCTCCACTTT. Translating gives CASSLRTGLNSPLHF.

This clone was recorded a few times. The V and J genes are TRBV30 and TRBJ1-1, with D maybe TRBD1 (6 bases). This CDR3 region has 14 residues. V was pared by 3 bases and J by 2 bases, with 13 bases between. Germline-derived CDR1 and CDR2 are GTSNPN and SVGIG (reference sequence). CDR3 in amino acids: CAWRFGGRNTEAFF. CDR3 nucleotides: TGTGCCTGGAGATTCGGGGGGCGAAACACTGAAGCTTTCTTT.

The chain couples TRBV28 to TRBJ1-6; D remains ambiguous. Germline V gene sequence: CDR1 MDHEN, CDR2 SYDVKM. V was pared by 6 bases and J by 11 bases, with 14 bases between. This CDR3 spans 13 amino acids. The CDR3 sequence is CASSSGWWAPLHF. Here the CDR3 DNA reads TGTGCCAGCAGCTCCGGATGGTGGGCACCCCTCCACTTT. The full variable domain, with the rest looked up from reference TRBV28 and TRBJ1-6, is DVKVTQSSRYLVKRTGEKVFLECVQDMDHENMFWYRQDPGLGLRLIYFSYDVKMKEKGDIPEGYSVSREKKERFSLILESASTNQTSMYLCASSSGWWAPLHFGNGTRLTVT.

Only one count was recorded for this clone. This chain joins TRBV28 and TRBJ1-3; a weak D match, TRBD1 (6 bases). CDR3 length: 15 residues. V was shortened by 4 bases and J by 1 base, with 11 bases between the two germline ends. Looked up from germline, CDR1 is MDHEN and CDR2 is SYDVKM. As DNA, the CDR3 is TGTGCCAGCAGTTCGTCAGGGGTATCTGGAAACACCATATATTTT. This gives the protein CASSSSGVSGNTIYF.

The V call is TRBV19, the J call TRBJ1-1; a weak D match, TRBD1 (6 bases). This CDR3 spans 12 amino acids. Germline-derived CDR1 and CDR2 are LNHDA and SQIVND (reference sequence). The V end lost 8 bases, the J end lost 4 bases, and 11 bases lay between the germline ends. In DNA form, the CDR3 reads TGTGCCAGTCGACAGGTCGGCACTGAAGCTTTCTTT. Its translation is CASRQVGTEAFF. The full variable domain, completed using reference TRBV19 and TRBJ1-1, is DGGITQSPKYLFRKEGQNVTLSCEQNLNHDAMYWYRQDPGQGLRLIYYSQIVNDFQKGDIAEGYSVSREKKESFPLTVTSAQKNPTAFYLCASRQVGTEAFFGQGTRLTVV.

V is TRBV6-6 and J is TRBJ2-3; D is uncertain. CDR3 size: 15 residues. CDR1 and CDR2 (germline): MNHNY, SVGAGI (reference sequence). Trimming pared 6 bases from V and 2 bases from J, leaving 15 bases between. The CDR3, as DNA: TGTGCCAGCAGCGCCGGCGGCAGATACACAGATACGCAGTATTTT. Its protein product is CASSAGGRYTDTQYF.

Written as DNA, the CDR3 is TGTGCCAGCAGCCCTTCAGCCCAGCAGTACTTC. It yields the protein CASSPSAQQYF. The V gene is TRBV2, the J gene TRBJ2-7, with D unclear. This CDR3 spans 11 amino acids. The germline CDR1 and CDR2 sequences are SNHLY and FYNNEI. V was clipped by 6 bases and J by 8 bases, with 11 bases between them. The variable domain in full, with the rest retrieved from reference TRBV2 and TRBJ2-7, is EPEVTQTPSHQVTQMGQEVILRCVPISNHLYFYWYRQILGQKVEFLVSFYNNEISEKSEIFDDQFSVERPDGSNFTLKIRSTKLEDSAMYFCASSPSAQQYFGPGTRLTVT.

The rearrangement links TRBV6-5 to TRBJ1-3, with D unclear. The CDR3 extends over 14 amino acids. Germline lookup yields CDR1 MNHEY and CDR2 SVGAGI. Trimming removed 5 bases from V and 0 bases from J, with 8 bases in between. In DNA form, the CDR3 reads TGTGCCAGCAGTCAAACGGGCTCTGGAAACACCATATATTTT. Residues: CASSQTGSGNTIYF.

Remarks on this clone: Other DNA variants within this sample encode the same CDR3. CDR3 in amino acids: CASRNRTEAFF. CDR3 nucleotide sequence: TGTGCCAGTCGTAATAGGACTGAAGCTTTCTTT. This chain uses TRBV19 with TRBJ1-1; no definite D call. Germline V gene sequence: CDR1 LNHDA, CDR2 SQIVND (reference sequence). V was trimmed by 8 bases and J by 5 bases, leaving 9 bases between them. This CDR3 region has 11 residues.

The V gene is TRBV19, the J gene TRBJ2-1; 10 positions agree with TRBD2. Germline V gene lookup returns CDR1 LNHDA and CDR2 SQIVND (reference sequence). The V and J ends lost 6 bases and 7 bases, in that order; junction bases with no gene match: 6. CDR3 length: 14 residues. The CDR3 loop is CASRRLAGVNEQFF. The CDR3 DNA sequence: TGTGCCAGTAGGAGGCTAGCGGGAGTAAATGAGCAGTTCTTC.

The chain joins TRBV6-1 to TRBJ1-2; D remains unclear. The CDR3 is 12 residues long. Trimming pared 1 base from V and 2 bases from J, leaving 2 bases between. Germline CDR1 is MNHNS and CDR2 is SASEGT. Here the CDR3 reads CASSEVNYGYTF. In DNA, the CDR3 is TGTGCCAGCAGTGAAGTCAACTATGGCTACACCTTC.

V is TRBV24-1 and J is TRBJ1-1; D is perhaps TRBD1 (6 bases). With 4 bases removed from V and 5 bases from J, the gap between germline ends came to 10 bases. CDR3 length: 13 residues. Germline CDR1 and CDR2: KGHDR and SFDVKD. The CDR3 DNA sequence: TGTGCCACCAGTGAGTTACAGGGAACTGAAGCTTTCTTT. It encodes CATSELQGTEAFF.

This CDR3 is CASSQEINRPGGNEQFF. DNA of the CDR3: TGTGCCAGCAGCCAAGAAATAAACAGGCCAGGGGGCAATGAGCAGTTCTTC. J is TRBJ2-1 and V is TRBV14, with 7 bases that match TRBD1. Trimming took 0 bases from V and 6 from J; bases not matched to a gene: 11. Germline V gene data show CDR1 as SGHDN and CDR2 as FVKESK. The CDR3 has 17 residues.

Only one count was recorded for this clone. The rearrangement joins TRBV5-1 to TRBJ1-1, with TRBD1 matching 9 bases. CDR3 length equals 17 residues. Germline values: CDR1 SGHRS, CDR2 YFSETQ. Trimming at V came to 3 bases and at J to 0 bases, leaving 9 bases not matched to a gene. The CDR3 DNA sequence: TGCGCCAGCAGCTGGGGGTCGGACAGGGGATTGAACACTGAAGCTTTCTTT. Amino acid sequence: CASSWGSDRGLNTEAFF. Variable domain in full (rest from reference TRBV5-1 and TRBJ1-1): KAGVTQTPRYLIKTRGQQVTLSCSPISGHRSVSWYQQTPGQGLQFLFEYFSETQRNKGNFPGRFSGRQFSNSRSEMNVSTLELGDSALYLCASSWGSDRGLNTEAFFGQGTRLTVV.

CDR3 in amino acids: CASRRTSGRSHVEQFF. As DNA, the CDR3 is TGTGCCAGCAGAAGGACTAGCGGGAGAAGCCATGTTGAGCAGTTCTTC. The chain has TRBV5-5 and TRBJ2-1; 13 bases are shared with TRBD2. Germline values: CDR1 SGHKS, CDR2 YYEKEE (reference sequence). Trimming removed 5 bases from V and 9 bases from J; junction bases left unmatched: 11. This CDR3 comprises 16 residues. Filled out from reference TRBV5-5 and TRBJ2-1, the complete variable domain reads DAGVTQSPTHLIKTRGQQVTLRCSPISGHKSVSWYQQVLGQGPQFIFQYYEKEERGRGNFPDRFSARQFPNYSSELNVNALLLGDSALYLCASRRTSGRSHVEQFFGPGTRLTVL.